This TCR beta chain stems from a study of blood T cell repertoires in COVID-19. Overall study context: Researchers got acute and convalescent COVID-19 samples from the United States, Italy and Spain. Sample material is recorded as cDNA or gDNA derived from T cells, B-cell-depleted T cells, or PBMCs.

It was during active infection that Seattle patients were enrolled and then longitudinally followed. Under the authors' procedure: Amplifying reference gene primers gave estimates of nucleated cell counts. Sequencing was performed with immunoSEQ multiplex PCR; in TCRdb, only in-frame clones are kept and a portion is missing. D and trimming come from the DNA, and the V and J calls and clone size come from that table. The sample consists of roughly 380,000 clones, roughly 89% of them appearing once. J gave up 8 bases and V 5 bases, and 5 bases lay outside the gene matches. This CDR3 has 12 amino acids. This clone occurred once.

The chain employs TRBV12-3 or TRBV12-4 and TRBJ1-1; TRBD1 matches 7 bases. This TCR was sampled from a woman in her sixties with COVID-19, enrolled during active disease. Input material: peripheral blood. As DNA, the CDR3 is TGTGCCAGCAGTCCGGGACAGAGAGAAGCTTTCTTT. This codes for CASSPGQREAFF.